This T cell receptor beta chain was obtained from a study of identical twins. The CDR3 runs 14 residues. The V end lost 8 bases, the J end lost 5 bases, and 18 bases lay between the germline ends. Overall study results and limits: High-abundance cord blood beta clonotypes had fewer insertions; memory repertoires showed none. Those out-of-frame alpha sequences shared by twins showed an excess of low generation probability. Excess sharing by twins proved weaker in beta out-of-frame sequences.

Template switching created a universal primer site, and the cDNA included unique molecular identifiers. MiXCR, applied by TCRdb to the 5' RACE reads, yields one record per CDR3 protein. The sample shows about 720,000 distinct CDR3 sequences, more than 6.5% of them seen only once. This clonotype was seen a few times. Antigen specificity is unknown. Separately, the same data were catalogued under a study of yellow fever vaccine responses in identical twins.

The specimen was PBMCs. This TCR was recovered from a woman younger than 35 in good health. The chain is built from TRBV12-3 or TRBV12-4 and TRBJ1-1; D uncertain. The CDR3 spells CASVLQTSGTEAFF. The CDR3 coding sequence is TGTGCCAGCGTCTTACAGACCTCTGGGACTGAAGCTTTCTTT.